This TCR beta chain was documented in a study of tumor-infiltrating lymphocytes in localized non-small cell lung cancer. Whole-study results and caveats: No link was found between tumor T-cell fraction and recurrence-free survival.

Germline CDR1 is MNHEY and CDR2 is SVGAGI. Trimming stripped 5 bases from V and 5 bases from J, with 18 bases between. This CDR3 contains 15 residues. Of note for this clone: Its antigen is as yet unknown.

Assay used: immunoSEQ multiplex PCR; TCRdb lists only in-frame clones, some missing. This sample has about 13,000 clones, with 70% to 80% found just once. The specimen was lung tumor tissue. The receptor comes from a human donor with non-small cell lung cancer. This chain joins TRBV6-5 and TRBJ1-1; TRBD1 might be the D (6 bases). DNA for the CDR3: TGTGCCAGCAGTGCGTACAGGGCCCCTGGGACTGAAGCTTTCTTT. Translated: CASSAYRAPGTEAFF.